These 15 T cell receptor beta chains were sequenced from one sample in a study of blood T cell repertoires in COVID-19. Assay: immunoSEQ multiplex PCR; the TCRdb copy retains only in-frame clones and omits some. The table lists around 700,000 clones, over 80% of them singletons, with roughly 0.25% in the top ten. The sequenced sample consisted of peripheral blood. Receptors originate from a woman aged 18-29 years with acute or convalescent COVID-19.

The genes are TRBV30 and TRBJ1-4, with 7 bases aligning to TRBD1. The CDR3 contains 14 residues. V was pared by 1 base and J by 7 bases, with 6 bases of the junction left unmatched. CDR1 and CDR2 from the germline V gene are GTSNPN and SVGIG (reference sequence). This CDR3 is CAWSATGAGEKLFF. CDR3 coding DNA: TGTGCCTGGAGTGCCACAGGGGCGGGTGAAAAACTGTTTTTT.

The chain joins TRBV10-3 to TRBJ1-1; no clear D gene. CDR1 and CDR2 from the germline V gene are ENHRY and SYGVKD. V dropped 1 base and J dropped 1 base, with 7 bases sitting between them. The CDR3 loop spans 14 amino acids. The CDR3 region has the DNA TGTGCCATCAGTGAGTTTCGTAAGAACACTGAAGCTTTCTTT. It is translated as CAISEFRKNTEAFF.

The chain recombines TRBV27 with TRBJ1-1; D call uncertain. Germline V gene data show CDR1 as MNHEY and CDR2 as SMNVEV (reference sequence). Between the trimmed V and J ends, which lost 2 bases and 11 bases, there was a span of 12 bases. CDR3 size: 12 residues. The CDR3 nucleotides are TGTGCCAGCAGTTTAGCGGGTGTAGGTGCTTTCTTT. As protein: CASSLAGVGAFF.

The chain combines TRBV6-5 with TRBJ1-5; 7 positions match TRBD1. The CDR3 extends over 15 amino acids. Per germline, CDR1 MNHEY and CDR2 SVGAGI. The trim removed 0 bases at V and 7 bases at J, leaving 6 bases unmatched. For the CDR3, the DNA is TGTGCCAGCAGTTACTCTCACAGGGGAAACCAGCCCCAGCATTTT. Encoded protein: CASSYSHRGNQPQHF.

V and J are TRBV5-5 and TRBJ1-2; D is possibly TRBD1 (6 bases). With 3 bases removed from V and 2 bases from J, the gap between germline ends came to 17 bases. The V gene's germline CDR1 is SGHKS and CDR2 YYEKEE (reference sequence). The CDR3 consists of 16 residues. CDR3 DNA: TGTGCCAGCAGCTCCTCTCCCTGGACAGACAACTATGGCTACACCTTC. Protein: CASSSSPWTDNYGYTF.

The chain uses TRBV6-5 and TRBJ1-5, with 8 nucleotides matching TRBD1. V trimming: 6 bases; J trimming: 6 bases; junction bases outside the gene matches: 10. CDR3 size: 15 residues. The germline CDR1 and CDR2 sequences are MNHEY and SVGAGI. CDR3 in DNA: TGTGCCAGCAGCGGCTATCAGGGGGCTCTTCAGCCCCAGCATTTT. This gives the protein CASSGYQGALQPQHF.

The rearrangement joins TRBV30 to TRBJ2-3, with 7 bases matching TRBD2. From germline, CDR1 is GTSNPN and CDR2 SVGIG (reference sequence). This CDR3 has 18 amino acids. V trimming: 1 base; J trimming: 4 bases; junction bases outside the gene matches: 17. The CDR3 sequence: CAWSATGSWGGEADTQYF. As DNA, the CDR3 is TGTGCCTGGAGTGCAACCGGGTCTTGGGGGGGAGAAGCAGATACGCAGTATTTT.

This chain joins TRBV7-2 and TRBJ2-3, with D possibly being TRBD2 (6 bases). V shed 3 bases and J shed 4 bases, with 14 bases lying between them. The CDR3 spans 15 residues. Germline values: CDR1 SGHTA, CDR2 FQGNSA. CDR3 in amino acids: CASSFSRLVSDTQYF. The CDR3 DNA reads as TGTGCCAGCAGCTTCTCTCGACTAGTTTCAGATACGCAGTATTTT. Together with reference TRBV7-2 and TRBJ2-3, the CDR3 gives the full variable domain: GAGVSQSPSNKVTEKGKDVELRCDPISGHTALYWYRQSLGQGLEFLIYFQGNSAPDKSGLPSDRFSAERTGGSVSTLTIQRTQQEDSAVYLCASSFSRLVSDTQYFGPGTRLTVL.

The chain combines TRBV3-1 (or the pseudogene TRBV3-2) with TRBJ1-2, with a weak D call TRBD1 (6 bases). This CDR3 is built from 16 residues. Trimming stripped 1 base from V and 6 bases from J, with 18 bases between. Looked up from germline, CDR1 is LGHDT and CDR2 is YNNKEL (reference sequence). This CDR3 reads CASSQVLLGQLNGYTF. Here the CDR3 DNA reads TGTGCCAGCAGCCAAGTCCTCCTCGGACAGCTTAATGGCTACACCTTC.

V is TRBV25-1 and J is TRBJ2-6, with D maybe TRBD2 (5 bases). Trimming shortened V by 7 bases and J by 1 base, and 17 bases separated the two germline ends. Germline CDR1 is MGHDK and CDR2 is SYGVNS. This CDR3 spans 17 amino acids. The CDR3 loop reads CASTASGLGSGANVLTF. CDR3 sequence (DNA): TGTGCCAGCACCGCTAGTGGACTCGGGTCTGGGGCCAACGTCCTGACTTTC. The full variable domain, rest sourced from reference TRBV25-1 and TRBJ2-6, is EADIYQTPRYLVIGTGKKITLECSQTMGHDKMYWYQQDPGMELHLIHYSYGVNSTEKGDLSSESTVSRIRTEHFPLTLESARPSHTSQYLCASTASGLGSGANVLTFGAGSRLTVL.

The rearrangement uses TRBV27 and TRBJ1-1; 7 bases are a match to TRBD1. The CDR3 runs to 15 residues. CDR1 and CDR2 from the germline V gene are MNHEY and SMNVEV (reference sequence). Trimming removed 2 bases from V and 4 bases from J; junction bases left unmatched: 7. CDR3 sequence: CASSLLGGGITEAFF. CDR3 DNA: TGTGCCAGCAGTTTACTTGGAGGGGGCATCACTGAAGCTTTCTTT.

The V and J genes are TRBV7-2 and TRBJ2-1; perhaps TRBD1 as D (5 bases). Germline V gene lookup returns CDR1 SGHTA and CDR2 FQGNSA. The V and J ends lost 2 bases and 3 bases respectively, with 11 bases between them. This CDR3 region has 15 residues. Here the CDR3 DNA reads TGTGCCAGCAGCTTATCGGGTAGGGGCTACAATGAGCAGTTCTTC. Amino acids: CASSLSGRGYNEQFF.

The rearrangement links TRBV6-5 to TRBJ1-1; D uncertain. The V gene lost 6 bases and the J gene lost 4 bases, with 18 bases spanning the gap. This CDR3 spans 15 amino acids. From germline, CDR1 is MNHEY and CDR2 SVGAGI. Here the CDR3 DNA reads TGTGCCAGCAGAGGGAGAGACAAACTTATCACTGAAGCTTTCTTT. Its translation: CASRGRDKLITEAFF.

The V gene is TRBV19, the J gene TRBJ2-2; possibly TRBD2 for D (6 bases). V gave up 7 bases and J gave up 6 bases, with 15 bases separating them. Germline V gene lookup returns CDR1 LNHDA and CDR2 SQIVND (reference sequence). This CDR3 region has 14 residues. For the CDR3, the DNA is TGTGCCAGTACCATCGGGGGTGCGGCCGGGGAGCTGTTTTTT. It specifies CASTIGGAAGELFF.

The gene calls are TRBV27 and TRBJ2-7; tentative D call: TRBD1 (5 bases). Per the germline V gene, CDR1 is MNHEY and CDR2 is SMNVEV (reference sequence). The CDR3 is 12 residues long. Trimming shortened V by 5 bases and J by 12 bases, and 17 bases separated the two germline ends. CDR3 in amino acids: CASSPPKGRWYF. CDR3 DNA sequence: TGTGCCAGCAGTCCACCCAAGGGGCGGTGGTACTTC.